These 10 T cell receptor beta chains came from one sample sequenced in a study of blood T cell repertoires in COVID-19. Sequenced by immunoSEQ multiplex PCR; TCRdb stores in-frame clones only, minus some. In the table there are more than 300,000 clones, around 91% of which are singletons. The specimen was peripheral blood. Receptor source: a woman aged 18-29 years who had recovered from COVID-19.

V is TRBV28 and J is TRBJ2-7; the D gene is possibly TRBD2 (6 bases). The V gene lost 4 bases and the J gene lost 9 bases, with 16 bases spanning the gap. The CDR3 totals 13 residues. CDR1 is MDHEN, CDR2 SYDVKM, per germline. The CDR3 reads CASSSGPTGGQYV. Written as DNA, the CDR3 is TGTGCCAGCAGTTCCGGGCCTACCGGGGGGCAGTACGTC.

The chain has TRBV6-1 and TRBJ1-1; D is unclear. Germline-derived CDR1 and CDR2 are MNHNS and SASEGT. The CDR3 runs 12 residues. V was clipped by 2 bases and J by 8 bases, with 9 bases between them. In nucleotides, the CDR3 is TGTGCCAGCAGTGAATCCCCCGGGGAAGCTTTCTTT. Translating gives CASSESPGEAFF.

V is TRBV21-1 and J is TRBJ1-6; the table's TRBD1 call for D was not verified on the DNA. TRBV21-1 is an annotated pseudogene. The CDR3 contains 17 residues. This CDR3 reads CASSKCGRGLQNSPLHF. The CDR3 bases are TGTGCCAGCAGCAAATGCGGCAGGGGGCTTCAGAATTCACCCCTCCACTTT.

The chain carries TRBV7-9 and TRBJ2-1; 10 nucleotides align to TRBD2. This CDR3 contains 16 residues. V lost 2 bases and J lost 3; bases outside the gene matches: 4. In germline, CDR1 is SEHNR, CDR2 FQNEAQ (reference sequence). The CDR3, as DNA: TGTGCCAGCAGCTTATCTAGCGGGGGTCTCTACAATGAGCAGTTCTTC. This codes for CASSLSSGGLYNEQFF.

The V call is TRBV7-2, the J call TRBJ2-7, with D uncertain. V was trimmed by 4 bases and J by 2 bases, leaving 12 bases between them. CDR3 length: 14 amino acids. The germline V gene encodes CDR1 SGHTA and CDR2 FQGNSA. Here the CDR3 reads CASSYLLMTYEQYV. The CDR3 bases are TGTGCCAGCAGCTATCTATTAATGACCTACGAGCAGTACGTC.

The genes are TRBV19 and TRBJ1-2; weak D call: TRBD1 (6 bases). This CDR3 comprises 16 residues. The germline V and J ends were trimmed by 3 bases and 2 bases, with 16 bases remaining between them. Germline CDR1 and CDR2: LNHDA and SQIVND (reference sequence). The CDR3, as DNA: TGTGCCAGTAGTATGCGATGGGGGCGAGGGAACTATGGCTACACCTTC. Translated, it gives CASSMRWGRGNYGYTF.

The rearrangement uses TRBV5-6 and TRBJ2-1; the D is unclear. Deletions cut 2 bases from V and 6 bases from J, with 9 bases between. The CDR3 sequence is 13 residues long. Germline lookup yields CDR1 SGHDT and CDR2 YYEEEE. DNA for the CDR3: TGTGCCAGCAGCTTAACCTTCGGCAATGAGCAGTTCTTC. Amino acids: CASSLTFGNEQFF. Full variable domain (missing parts from reference TRBV5-6 and TRBJ2-1): DAGVTQSPTHLIKTRGQQVTLRCSPKSGHDTVSWYQQALGQGPQFIFQYYEEEERQRGNFPDRFSGHQFPNYSSELNVNALLLGDSALYLCASSLTFGNEQFFGPGTRLTVL.

This rearrangement joins TRBV5-1 to TRBJ2-1; D is possibly TRBD1 (6 bases). The length of the CDR3 is 13 residues. Per germline, CDR1 SGHRS and CDR2 YFSETQ. Trimming took off 3 bases at V and 4 bases at J, with 8 bases between the two ends. The CDR3 sequence is CASSWTEYNEQFF. In nucleotides, the CDR3 is TGCGCCAGCAGCTGGACAGAATACAATGAGCAGTTCTTC.

The chain carries TRBV5-1 and TRBJ1-1; D is ambiguous. CDR3 length: 13 amino acids. Deletions cut 5 bases from V and 4 bases from J, with 12 bases between. The germline V gene encodes CDR1 SGHRS and CDR2 YFSETQ. DNA for the CDR3: TGCGCCAGCAGACCTGCAGTCAGCACTGAAGCTTTCTTT. It yields the protein CASRPAVSTEAFF.

V is TRBV7-9 and J is TRBJ1-2; 11 bases map to TRBD1. CDR1 is SEHNR, CDR2 FQNEAQ, per germline (reference sequence). The CDR3 has 17 amino acids. V was pared by 5 bases and J by 2 bases, with 10 bases of the junction left unmatched. CDR3 residues: CASSHGRTGGANYGYTF. CDR3 DNA sequence: TGTGCCAGCAGCCATGGGAGGACAGGGGGCGCGAACTATGGCTACACCTTC.